This TCR beta chain was captured by sequencing in a study of cytomegalovirus exposure and HLA in healthy donors. Study as a whole: When about 400 donors were genotyped, about 81% of them were found to fall in the Caucasian-associated ancestry cluster.

This PCR relied on a set of 60 Vbeta primers and 13 Jbeta primers. Sequencing used immunoSEQ multiplex PCR; TCRdb keeps in-frame clones, though not all of them. This table has 90,000 to 100,000 clones, over 60% appearing once. Healthy donors of bone marrow made up the group. Overall study findings and caveats: Accurate HLA-A and HLA-B prediction from TCR beta sequences was reported for most subjects.

The CDR3 length is 16 residues. The germline V gene encodes CDR1 SGHNT and CDR2 YYREEE (reference sequence). The V gene lost 0 bases and the J gene lost 4 bases, with 13 bases spanning the gap. In regard to this clone: Its antigen is still unknown.

This sequence originates from a man aged 55 to 69 in good health and CMV-seropositive. The J gene is TRBJ2-2, the V gene TRBV5-4; no reliable D call. Material for sequencing was PBMCs. This chain's CDR3 is CASSLVPGFSTGELFF. In DNA form, the CDR3 reads TGTGCCAGCAGCTTGGTTCCGGGTTTTTCCACCGGGGAGCTGTTTTTT. The whole variable domain, remainder taken from reference TRBV5-4 and TRBJ2-2, is ETGVTQSPTHLIKTRGQQVTLRCSSQSGHNTVSWYQQALGQGPQFIFQYYREEENGRGNFPPRFSGLQFPNYSSELNVNALELDDSALYLCASSLVPGFSTGELFFGEGSRLTVL.